This TCR beta chain derives from a study of T cell repertoires in cytomegalovirus infection. Study in general: The authors used CMV epitopes that were HLA-C-restricted (recently identified) and HLA-B-restricted (well studied). Based on public TCR beta signatures, there were indications of CMV infection and of a matching HLA type. Overall study results and limits: CMV-specific HLA-C-restricted TCR beta clonotypes dominated the ex vivo response. People with CMV and the relevant HLA were identified by cumulative public TCR beta family frequency.

Notes on this clonotype: Antigen unknown.

From germline, CDR1 is SGHAT and CDR2 FQDESV (reference sequence). This CDR3 spans 13 amino acids. Trimming pared 4 bases from V and 7 bases from J, leaving 8 bases between. TCRdb passed the reads through MiXCR, listing each CDR3 protein once. There are around 770,000 distinct CDR3 sequences in the sample; 25% to 35% occur only once, and around 12% lies in the top ten. The chain links TRBV11-1 to TRBJ1-6; D is unresolved. The clonotype was recovered from a human donor in good health (CMV status not recorded). Some clones in this sample may be carry-over from other donors' samples. The specimen was cultured CD8+ T cells from PBMCs, collected from culture after CMV antigen stimulation. CDR3 protein: CASSWADNSPLHF. The CDR3 DNA is TGTGCCAGCAGCTGGGCAGACAATTCACCCCTCCACTTT.